This paragraph reports one T cell receptor (beta chain). The antigen it binds to is not known. There are no base qualities to consult, and no much larger clone falls within one base. A distance of 7 bases separates the germline ends of V and J, which lose 5 bases and 0 bases respectively. The CDR3 runs 13 amino acids, cysteine and phenylalanine included. The entry retains the CDR3 DNA only, 39 bases that are in frame from base 1. CDR1 and CDR2, looked up from the germline V gene, are MDHEN and SYDVKM. Patients with autoimmune disease history or receiving systemic immunosuppression were excluded from the trial. In every dose cohort, peripheral blood was drawn for TCR sequencing at baseline, cycle 4 day 1, and cycle 7 day 1. The samples were taken from a phase I, first-in-human, multicenter, open-label dose-escalation trial of ivuxolimab. The trial enrolled adults with locally advanced or metastatic head and neck squamous cell, hepatocellular, melanoma or renal cell carcinoma. Before TCR sequencing, CD4+ and CD8+ T cells were separately sorted from peripheral blood.

These data originate in a study of OX40 agonist ivuxolimab in advanced cancers. With regard to the full study: Ivuxolimab was an agonistic, fully human IgG2 monoclonal antibody directed against OX40 (CD134), a costimulatory receptor. Intravenous ivuxolimab was administered to patients every 2 weeks at six dose levels: 0.01, 0.1, 0.3, 1.5, 3 and 10 mg/kg. In the dose-escalation cohort, 70% to 85% of patients were male, and the mean age was approximately 60 years, with a range of roughly 20 to 79. Of the roughly 53 patients in dose escalation, about 20 had hepatocellular carcinoma, some 15 had melanoma, 9 had renal cell carcinoma and 9 had head and neck cancer. The purpose of peripheral TCRbeta sequencing was to test whether ivuxolimab changed TCR sequence diversity and led to clonal T-cell expansion. Partial responses were achieved by three dose-escalation patients, of whom one had hepatocellular carcinoma and two had cutaneous melanoma. The paper describes the monotherapy dose-escalation part (N of about 52 patients) of the phase I trial of ivuxolimab. Prior anti-PD-1, anti-PD-L1 or anti-CTLA-4 therapy was permitted, and checkpoint inhibitors had been received by about two fifths of dose-escalation patients. The paper as a whole reports these results and caveats: After ivuxolimab, CD8+ T cells had more expanded clones than CD4+ T cells on average. Partial responders in the 0.1-3.0 mg/kg groups had among the lowest normalized peripheral clonal expansion, especially among CD8+ T cells. The antigen specificity of the clonally expanded peripheral T cells was not determined. Clonal expansion of both CD4+ and CD8+ blood T cells was observed from baseline to week 6 at doses 0.1 to 3.0 mg/kg. Low levels of normalized T-cell clonal expansion were also shown by some nonresponding patients.

Genomic DNA was extracted from sorted cells for sequencing of the TCRbeta CDR3 region. The immunoSEQ Assay was used to sequence the TCRbeta CDR3 regions. Sourced from immuneACCESS, this table was stored by TCRdb with only in-frame sequences that have V and J called. A share of the clones is absent; for the studies checked, an unresolved V gene accounts for under half, and the remainder has no known explanation. The sample table records tens of thousands of clones; 85% to 90% of these occur just once. The ten top clones hold 0.19% of the sample. This sequence uses TRBV28 and TRBJ1-1; there is no confident call for the D gene. The sequence was collected from an adult with an advanced solid tumor such as melanoma, head and neck, liver or kidney cancer. The sequencing used CD4+ or CD8+ T cells sorted from blood, collected in a trial of the OX40 agonist ivuxolimab. The base sequence is TGTGCCAGCAGTCAGTCCCTGAACACTGAAGCTTTCTTT. This gives the protein CASSQSLNTEAFF.